These T cell receptor beta chains were read from a single sample in a study of shared clonotypes between healthy human individuals. Method: immunoSEQ multiplex PCR; TCRdb's copy keeps in-frame clones and lacks some. The repertoire holds 2,500,000 or so clones, with more than 90% as singletons. The source material was naive CD4+ T cells sorted from blood. The receptors shown here come from a man aged 18-30 years in good health. Both conserved end residues are part of each CDR3. The order of the fields is J gene, clone size, D gene, V gene, CDR3 protein, CDR3 DNA. D genes are given only for firm matches. Size values are once, few and many counts, or a class for expanded clones, and some rows have none.

TRBJ2-3 | . | . | TRBV4-1 | CASSQGPTDTQYF | TGCGCCAGCAGCCAAGGACCCACAGATACGCAGTATTTT
TRBJ1-2 | . | . | TRBV6-1 | CASGAERNYGYTF | TGTGCCAGCGGGGCAGAACGCAACTATGGCTACACCTTC
TRBJ2-2 | . | . | TRBV11-2 | CASSPLRGNTGELFF | TGTGCCAGCAGCCCTCTACGGGGTAACACCGGGGAGCTGTTTTTT
TRBJ2-1 | . | TRBD2 | TRBV9 | CASSPFVTPGGNEQFF | TGTGCCAGCAGCCCATTTGTTACGCCGGGGGGGAATGAGCAGTTCTTC
TRBJ2-7 | few | . | TRBV29-1 | CSVLTVSYEQYF | TGCAGCGTGCTCACAGTCTCCTACGAGCAGTACTTC
TRBJ2-5 | . | TRBD2 | TRBV11-2 | CASSLRTSGRGETQYF | TGTGCCAGCAGCTTGAGGACTAGCGGGAGAGGGGAGACCCAGTACTTC
TRBJ2-3 | . | TRBD2 | TRBV5-1 | CASSRGGDLTDTQYF | TGCGCCAGCAGCAGGGGAGGGGATCTTACAGATACGCAGTATTTT
TRBJ2-7 | . | . | TRBV4-1 | CASSPHGALHEQYF | TGCGCCAGCAGCCCGCACGGGGCCCTCCACGAGCAGTACTTC
TRBJ2-5 | . | . | TRBV7-6 | CASSRRGTQETQYF | TGTGCCAGCAGCCGCCGGGGGACCCAAGAGACCCAGTACTTC
TRBJ2-1 | . | TRBD2 | TRBV7-2 | CASSISGDNEQFF | TGTGCCAGCAGCATTAGCGGGGACAATGAGCAGTTCTTC
TRBJ1-2 | . | . | TRBV5-6 | CASSPRYHNYGYTF | TGTGCCAGCAGCCCTCGGTACCATAACTATGGCTACACCTTC
TRBJ2-1 | . | . | TRBV15 | CATSRAHGSFSYNEQFF | TGTGCCACCAGCAGAGCACACGGGTCCTTCTCCTACAATGAGCAGTTCTTC
TRBJ2-2 | . | . | TRBV7-9 | CASSLGAAAGELFF | TGTGCCAGCAGCTTAGGGGCCGCGGCCGGGGAGCTGTTTTTT
TRBJ1-1 | . | . | TRBV29-1 | CSVAQNTEAFF | TGCAGCGTTGCCCAGAACACTGAAGCTTTCTTT
TRBJ2-5 | . | TRBD2 | TRBV5-6 | CASSLAKGRGTGVKTQYF | TGTGCCAGCAGCTTGGCCAAGGGGAGGGGTACTGGCGTGAAGACCCAGTACTTC
TRBJ2-7 | . | TRBD1 | TRBV30 | CAWSPDRDYEQYF | TGTGCCTGGAGTCCCGACAGGGACTACGAGCAGTACTTC
TRBJ2-4 | . | . | TRBV21-1 | CASSSRPIPEAKNIQYF | TGTGCCAGCAGCTCCCGCCCCATTCCGGAAGCCAAAAACATTCAGTACTTC
TRBJ1-5 | . | . | TRBV19 | CASSIRLGRAESGSNQPQHF | TGTGCCAGTAGTATACGTTTGGGAAGGGCTGAGTCAGGTAGCAATCAGCCCCAGCATTTT
TRBJ1-1 | . | . | TRBV11-2 | CASSLGGWNTEAFF | TGTGCCAGCAGCTTAGGGGGTTGGAACACTGAAGCTTTCTTT
TRBJ2-3 | once | TRBD2 | TRBV30 | CAWASGASTDTQYF | TGTGCCTGGGCTAGCGGGGCTAGCACAGATACGCAGTATTTT
TRBJ2-7 | . | TRBD2 | TRBV5-1 | CASSLGTSGPYEQYF | TGCGCCAGCAGCTTGGGAACTAGCGGGCCCTACGAGCAGTACTTC